This is a list of T cell receptor beta chains from one sample in a study of cytomegalovirus exposure and HLA in healthy donors. Some clones are missing from TCRdb's copy, which holds only in-frame ones; the method was immunoSEQ multiplex PCR. The sample has about 130,000 clones; around 78% are singletons. Sequences were obtained from PBMCs. The receptors were gathered from a man in his 60s in good health and CMV-seropositive. Both conserved end residues are trimmed from each CDR3. A D gene is named only where the DNA matches it firmly.

D gene: NA
V gene: TRBV10-3
CDR3 protein: AITVGGGDTQY

D gene: NA
V gene: TRBV7-9
CDR3 protein: ASSPQGGKLF

D gene: TRBD1
V gene: TRBV5-1
CDR3 protein: ASSWGQTLSEAF

D gene: TRBD2
V gene: TRBV5-6
CDR3 protein: ASSLGGGGDTQY

D gene: NA
V gene: TRBV2
CDR3 protein: ASSGYRGSEQY

D gene: NA
V gene: TRBV7-2
CDR3 protein: ASSRVDTQY

D gene: NA
V gene: TRBV28
CDR3 protein: ASSSYWGGWTLEQY

D gene: NA
V gene: TRBV6-1
CDR3 protein: ASVREVNQPQH

D gene: NA
V gene: TRBV28
CDR3 protein: ASSLRHNGYT

D gene: TRBD2
V gene: TRBV5-1
CDR3 protein: ASSNGLAGGPRETQY

D gene: NA
V gene: TRBV5-6
CDR3 protein: ASSLYDSSGANVLT

D gene: NA
V gene: TRBV28
CDR3 protein: ASRRNPGFSNQPQH

D gene: NA
V gene: TRBV11-2
CDR3 protein: ASSLGQGISNEQY

D gene: TRBD2
V gene: TRBV5-1
CDR3 protein: ASSLTGLAGGRETQY

D gene: TRBD1
V gene: TRBV18
CDR3 protein: ASSPGQGSGYT

D gene: NA
V gene: TRBV19
CDR3 protein: ASSGGGMHNQPQH

D gene: NA
V gene: TRBV18
CDR3 protein: ASSPQQGGNEKLF

D gene: NA
V gene: TRBV28
CDR3 protein: ASAGTPNPYEQY

D gene: NA
V gene: TRBV2
CDR3 protein: ASSGDGGARQETQY

D gene: TRBD1
V gene: TRBV2
CDR3 protein: ASSGQGRTEAF

D gene: TRBD2
V gene: TRBV4-1
CDR3 protein: ASSQRGANTGELF

D gene: NA
V gene: TRBV28
CDR3 protein: ASSKRGGGELF

D gene: NA
V gene: TRBV27
CDR3 protein: ASSLSSFQPQH

D gene: NA
V gene: TRBV15
CDR3 protein: ATSRDWELNEKLF

D gene: NA
V gene: TRBV30
CDR3 protein: AWGAGGKLF

D gene: TRBD1
V gene: TRBV27
CDR3 protein: ASSLDRGLGYT

D gene: NA
V gene: TRBV9
CDR3 protein: ASSVGGVGEKLF